These T cell receptor beta chains were read from a single sample in a study of molecular identifiers for immune sequencing clone quantification. TCRdb fed the PCR reads into MiXCR, producing one record per CDR3 protein. The repertoire includes about half a million distinct CDR3 sequences, 20% to 25% of them detected once, and roughly 0.81% sits in the top ten. Material: naive CD8+ T cells from blood, with Jurkat cell RNA spiked in. Receptor source: a human donor in good health. Some libraries in this study had Jurkat cell RNA spiked in. CDR3s include the opening cysteine and the closing phenylalanine or tryptophan. Fields, in order: V gene, J gene, clone size, D gene, CDR3 DNA, CDR3 protein. The D gene is left open where the match is weak. The size of a clone is reported for some rows only, either as once, few or many, or as a class for expanded clones.

>TRBV9|TRBJ2-3|-|-
TGTGCCAGCAGCGTAGGCTGGGAGAGCACAGATACGCAGTATTTT
CASSVGWESTDTQYF
>TRBV5-6|TRBJ1-1|-|-
TGTGCCAGCAGCTTGGTTCGCAGGGCCCACACTGAAGCTTTCTTT
CASSLVRRAHTEAFF
>TRBV3-1|TRBJ1-1|many|-
TGTGCCAGCAGCCCAACGGGGGCTAATGAAGCTTTCTTT
CASSPTGANEAFF
>TRBV6-2/TRBV6-3|TRBJ1-4|many|-
TGTGCCAGCAGTTACGGGAATGAAAAACTGTTTTTT
CASSYGNEKLFF
>TRBV7-9|TRBJ2-7|many|-
TGTGCCAGCAGCTGGGCTACGTCCGAGCAGTACTTC
CASSWATSEQYF
>TRBV4-1|TRBJ1-1|few|TRBD1
TGCGCCAGCAGCCAAACAGGGGCTGGCACTGAAGCTTTCTTT
CASSQTGAGTEAFF
>TRBV5-1|TRBJ2-3|many|-
TGCGCCAGCAGCCCTAGGGGACTCACCACAGATACGCAGTATTTT
CASSPRGLTTDTQYF
>TRBV7-9|TRBJ2-7|-|-
TGTGCCAGCGAAACCGCGAGCGGGCTGAGCTCCTACGAGCAGTACTTC
CASETASGLSSYEQYF
>TRBV4-3|TRBJ2-3|many|-
TGCGCCAGCAGCCAAGATGATAGAGGGGCCTCAGATACGCAGTATTTT
CASSQDDRGASDTQYF
>TRBV3-1|TRBJ2-7|-|-
TGTGCCAGCAGCCAAGAAGGGACTGAGGACTACGAGCAGTACTTC
CASSQEGTEDYEQYF
>TRBV19|TRBJ2-6|once|-
TGTGCCAGTAGTACTTATGTTCGGCTTAACTCTGGGGCCAACGTCCTGACTTTC
CASSTYVRLNSGANVLTF
>TRBV28|TRBJ1-5|many|TRBD1
TGTGCCAGCGGAGAGCCAGGGGGACAGCCCCAGCATTTT
CASGEPGGQPQHF
>TRBV28|TRBJ2-3|many|-
TGTGCCAGCAGTTTAAGAGGCCGCCCCACAGATACGCAGTATTTT
CASSLRGRPTDTQYF
>TRBV4-3|TRBJ2-3|many|-
TGCGCCAGCAGCCAAGATGTCAGCACAGATACGCAGTATTTT
CASSQDVSTDTQYF
>TRBV6-5|TRBJ2-7|-|-
TGTGCCAGCAGTTCCAGTGCTCTCGAGCAGTACTTC
CASSSSALEQYF
>TRBV7-9|TRBJ1-5|many|TRBD1
TGTGCCAGCAGTAAATTTTCCGGGACAGGGAGGGAACAGCCCCAGCATTTT
CASSKFSGTGREQPQHF
>TRBV7-6|TRBJ2-7|many|TRBD2
TGTGCCAGCAGCGAGACTAGCGGGGGGGGTTACGAGCAGTACTTC
CASSETSGGGYEQYF
>TRBV15|TRBJ1-5|-|-
TGTGCCACCAGCGATATGATCCCCGGGGATAATCAGCCCCAGCATTTT
CATSDMIPGDNQPQHF